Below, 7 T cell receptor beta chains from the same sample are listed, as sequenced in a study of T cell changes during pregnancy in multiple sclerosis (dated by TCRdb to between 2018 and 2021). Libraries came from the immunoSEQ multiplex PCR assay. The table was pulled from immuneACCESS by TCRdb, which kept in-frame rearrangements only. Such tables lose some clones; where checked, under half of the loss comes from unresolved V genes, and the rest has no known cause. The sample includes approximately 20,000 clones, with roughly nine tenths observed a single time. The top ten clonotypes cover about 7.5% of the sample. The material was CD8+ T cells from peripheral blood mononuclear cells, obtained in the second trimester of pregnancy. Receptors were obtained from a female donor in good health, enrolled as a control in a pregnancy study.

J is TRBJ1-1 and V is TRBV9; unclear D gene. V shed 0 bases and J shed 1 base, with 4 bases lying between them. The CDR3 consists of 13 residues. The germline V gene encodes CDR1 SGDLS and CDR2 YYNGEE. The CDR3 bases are TGTGCCAGCAGCGTAGGGAGGAACACTGAAGCTTTCTTT. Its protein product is CASSVGRNTEAFF.

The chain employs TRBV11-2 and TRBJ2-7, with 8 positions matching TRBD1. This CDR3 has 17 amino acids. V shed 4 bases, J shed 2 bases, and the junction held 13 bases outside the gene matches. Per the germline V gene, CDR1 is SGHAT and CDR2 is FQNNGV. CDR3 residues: CASSSTAILTGAYEQYF. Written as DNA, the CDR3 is TGTGCCAGCAGCTCCACGGCAATCCTGACAGGGGCCTACGAGCAGTACTTC. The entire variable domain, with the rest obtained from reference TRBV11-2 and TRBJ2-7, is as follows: EAGVAQSPRYKIIEKRQSVAFWCNPISGHATLYWYQQILGQGPKLLIQFQNNGVVDDSQLPKDRFSAERLKGVDSTLKIQPAKLEDSAVYLCASSSTAILTGAYEQYFGPGTRLTVT.

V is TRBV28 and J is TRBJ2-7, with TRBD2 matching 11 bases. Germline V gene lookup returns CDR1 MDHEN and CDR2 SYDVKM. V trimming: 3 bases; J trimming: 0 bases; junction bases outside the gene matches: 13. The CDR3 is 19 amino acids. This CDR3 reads CASSFIGTSGSLSSYEQYF. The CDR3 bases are TGTGCCAGCAGTTTTATCGGTACTAGCGGGAGTCTGAGCTCCTACGAGCAGTACTTC. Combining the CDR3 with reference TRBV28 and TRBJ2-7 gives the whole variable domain DVKVTQSSRYLVKRTGEKVFLECVQDMDHENMFWYRQDPGLGLRLIYFSYDVKMKEKGDIPEGYSVSREKKERFSLILESASTNQTSMYLCASSFIGTSGSLSSYEQYFGPGTRLTVT.

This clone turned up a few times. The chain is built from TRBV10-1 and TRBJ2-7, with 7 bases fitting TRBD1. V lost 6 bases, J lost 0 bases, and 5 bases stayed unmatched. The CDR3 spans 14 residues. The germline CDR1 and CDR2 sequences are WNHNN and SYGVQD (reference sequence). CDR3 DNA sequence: TGCGCCAGCAGCGGACAGGTTCGCTCCTACGAGCAGTACTTC. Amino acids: CASSGQVRSYEQYF.

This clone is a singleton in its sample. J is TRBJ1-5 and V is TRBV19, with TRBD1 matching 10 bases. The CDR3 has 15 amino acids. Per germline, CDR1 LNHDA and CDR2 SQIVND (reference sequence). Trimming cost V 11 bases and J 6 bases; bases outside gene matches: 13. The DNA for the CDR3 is TGTGCCTCCCAAATAGGGGACAGGGGTTTTCAGCCCCAGCATTTT. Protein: CASQIGDRGFQPQHF.

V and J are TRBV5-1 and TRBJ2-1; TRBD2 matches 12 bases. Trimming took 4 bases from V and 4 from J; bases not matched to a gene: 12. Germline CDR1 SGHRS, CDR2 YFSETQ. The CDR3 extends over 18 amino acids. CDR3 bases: TGCGCCAGCAGCCCTACCGGGACTAGCGGGTTCTCTTACAATGAGCAGTTCTTC. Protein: CASSPTGTSGFSYNEQFF.

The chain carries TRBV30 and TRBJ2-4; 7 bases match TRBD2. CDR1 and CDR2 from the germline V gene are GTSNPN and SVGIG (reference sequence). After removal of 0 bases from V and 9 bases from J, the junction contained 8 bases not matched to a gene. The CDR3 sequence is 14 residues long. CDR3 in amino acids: CAWSVAGLKRIQYF. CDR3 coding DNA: TGTGCCTGGAGTGTAGCGGGGTTGAAACGCATTCAGTACTTC. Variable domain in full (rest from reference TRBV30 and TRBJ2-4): SQTIHQWPATLVQPVGSPLSLECTVEGTSNPNLYWYRQAAGRGLQLLFYSVGIGQISSEVPQNLSASRPQDRQFILSSKKLLLSDSGFYLCAWSVAGLKRIQYFGAGTRLSVL.